This T cell receptor beta chain was captured in a study of shared clonotypes between healthy human individuals. Study context: Donor ages ranged 18 to 49 years: a couple of women, a few men.

As defined, naive CD8 cells were CD45RO-negative and positively selected for CCR7, with terminally differentiated effector memory CD45RA+ cells excluded. The germline V gene encodes CDR1 SQVTM and CDR2 ANQGSEA. The length of the CDR3 is 14 residues. V dropped 2 bases and J dropped 2 bases, with 13 bases sitting between them. Deep was the level at which the assay was run. The DNA input per sorted-subset replicate PCR was 150 to 200 ng, corresponding to 30,000 or so T cell genomes. Produced via immunoSEQ multiplex PCR; TCRdb's table is partial and in-frame only. The top ten clones hold more than 0.3% of a sample with 600,000 or so clones, about 98% of them seen once.

The sequencing sample was made of naive CD8+ T cells sorted from blood. This TCR derives from a man aged 25-40 years in good health. This chain connects TRBV29-1 to TRBJ2-7; D is ambiguous. The CDR3 here is CSVEFSVNPYEQYF. The DNA for the CDR3 is TGCAGCGTTGAATTCTCAGTTAACCCCTACGAGCAGTACTTC.